This T cell receptor (beta chain) appears in the sequencing data of a study of T cells after yellow fever vaccination. Study-level points and caveats: Boosting was followed by the reappearance of most primary-vaccination clones (roughly 95% CD4, about 90% CD8). The secondary response was weaker but peaked faster, day 5 versus 15.

This CDR3 is built from 15 residues. V was trimmed by 4 bases and J by 7 bases, leaving 17 bases between them. CDR1 LGHDT and CDR2 YNNKEL come from the germline V gene (reference sequence). As regards this clonotype: Its target is not known.

For TCR, cDNA came from 5'RACE template switching, which added a universal primer site and UMIs. TCRdb recomputed calls from the 5' RACE reads with MiXCR, one row per CDR3 protein. The sample lists around 310,000 distinct CDR3 sequences; roughly 3.5% were seen once. The specimen comprised PBMCs, sampled on the day of the yellow fever booster vaccination. The chain employs TRBV3-1 and TRBJ2-1, with D possibly being TRBD2 (5 bases). The receptor was isolated from a man younger than 30 who received the YFV17D yellow fever vaccine. The DNA for the CDR3 is TGTGCCAGCAGCCTGGAGACTAACCAACGAAATGAGCAGTTCTTC. Its translation is CASSLETNQRNEQFF.